This TCR beta chain emerged from a study of CD8 T cells in ankylosing spondylitis. Study-wide results and caveats: Disease-linked clones were CD8+ and relatively rare in peripheral blood.

As for this clonotype: Its antigen is still unknown.

This CDR3 contains 14 residues. Trimming took off 0 bases at V and 3 bases at J, with 8 bases between the two ends. Germline-derived CDR1 and CDR2 are SGHTA and FQGTGA. Using quantitative 5'-RACE with molecular barcodes, the authors made TCR beta libraries. A single record per CDR3 protein comes from TCRdb applying MiXCR to the 5' RACE reads. The sample has about 150,000 distinct CDR3 sequences; 44% are singletons. The clonotype originates from a male donor with ankylosing spondylitis. Sample: synovial fluid, either unsorted or a sorted T cell fraction (not recorded which). V is TRBV7-3 and J is TRBJ1-2; tentative D call: TRBD1 (5 bases). This chain's CDR3 is CASSLTGTDYGYTF. The CDR3 nucleotides read TGTGCCAGCAGCTTAACGGGGACCGACTATGGCTACACCTTC. Together with reference TRBV7-3 and TRBJ1-2, the CDR3 gives the full variable domain: GAGVSQTPSNKVTEKGKYVELRCDPISGHTALYWYRQSLGQGPEFLIYFQGTGAADDSGLPNDRFFAVRPEGSVSTLKIQRTERGDSAVYLCASSLTGTDYGYTFGSGTRLTVV.